What follows are 18 T cell receptor beta chains derived from one specimen sequenced in a study of T cell clonotyping in hematopoietic cell transplantation. Measured with immunoSEQ multiplex PCR; TCRdb has only the in-frame clones, and not every one. The table includes 10,000 or so clones, approximately 89% detected once. Sequencing was carried out using peripheral blood mononuclear cells. These receptors were collected from a human donor who either received an allogeneic hematopoietic cell transplant for a myeloid malignancy or was a related donor (not recorded which). Some clones in this sample may be carry-over from other donors' samples.

J is TRBJ1-2 and V is TRBV4-1; D may be TRBD1 (5 bases). Trimming removed 0 bases from V and 6 bases from J, with 20 bases in between. The CDR3 loop spans 17 amino acids. The germline gives CDR1 MGHRA, CDR2 YSYEKL. This chain's CDR3 is CASSQDQAGNSGHGYTF. CDR3 in DNA: TGCGCCAGCAGCCAAGATCAGGCCGGCAATTCAGGGCATGGCTACACCTTC.

This chain joins TRBV7-9 and TRBJ1-1, with 8 positions matching TRBD1. Per the germline V gene, CDR1 is SEHNR and CDR2 is FQNEAQ (reference sequence). The V gene end was trimmed by 3 bases and the J gene end by 4 bases; junction bases not matched to a gene: 10. CDR3 length: 16 amino acids. DNA for the CDR3: TGTGCCAGCAGCTTGGGACTGAAACAGGGGGGCACTGAAGCTTTCTTT. This codes for CASSLGLKQGGTEAFF.

V usage is TRBV7-3 and J usage is TRBJ2-7, with D perhaps matching TRBD2 (6 bases). The germline V and J ends were trimmed by 5 bases and 2 bases, with 10 bases remaining between them. CDR3 length: 13 amino acids. Germline V lookup: CDR1 SGHTA, CDR2 FQGTGA. Here the CDR3 reads CASSEPGAYEQYF. In DNA, the CDR3 is TGTGCCAGCAGCGAACCGGGGGCCTACGAGCAGTACTTC.

The chain recombines TRBV6-4 with TRBJ2-3; D ambiguous. With 8 bases removed from V and 2 bases from J, the gap between germline ends came to 5 bases. This CDR3 has 11 amino acids. Germline lookup yields CDR1 MRHNA and CDR2 SNTAGT. The CDR3 bases are TGTGCCAGCCCCAACACAGATACGCAGTATTTT. Translation: CASPNTDTQYF.

This chain joins TRBV14 and TRBJ2-1; 8 bases fit TRBD2. There are 15 residues in the CDR3. The trim removed 6 bases at V and 0 bases at J, leaving 4 bases unmatched. Germline V gene lookup returns CDR1 SGHDN and CDR2 FVKESK. The CDR3 coding sequence is TGTGCCAGCAGGCATACTAGCGGCTCCTACAATGAGCAGTTCTTC. This sequence encodes CASRHTSGSYNEQFF. Using reference TRBV14 and TRBJ2-1 for the parts outside the CDR3, the full variable domain is EAGVTQFPSHSVIEKGQTVTLRCDPISGHDNLYWYRRVMGKEIKFLLHFVKESKQDESGMPNNRFLAERTGGTYSTLKVQPAELEDSGVYFCASRHTSGSYNEQFFGPGTRLTVL.

The V gene is TRBV11-2, the J gene TRBJ1-1; 7 bases line up with TRBD1. J lost 5 bases, V lost 5 bases, and 8 bases had no gene match. The CDR3 runs 14 residues. Germline V gives CDR1 SGHAT, CDR2 FQNNGV. CDR3 nucleotides: TGTGCCAGCAGCCCAGGACTACAGGGGACTGAAGCTTTCTTT. It specifies CASSPGLQGTEAFF.

The chain carries TRBV4-2 and TRBJ1-4; no firm D call. The length of the CDR3 is 16 residues. V was clipped by 0 bases and J by 4 bases, with 12 bases between them. In germline, CDR1 is LGHNA, CDR2 YNFKEQ. The CDR3 coding sequence is TGTGCCAGCAGCCAAGATCACGGGATAGTTAATGAAAAACTGTTTTTT. Translating gives CASSQDHGIVNEKLFF.

The chain uses TRBV2 and TRBJ2-1; D might be TRBD1 (6 bases). V lost 0 bases and J 5 bases, leaving 11 bases between the germline ends. The germline gives CDR1 SNHLY, CDR2 FYNNEI. CDR3 length equals 15 residues. Here the CDR3 reads CASSEARTVNNEQFF. In nucleotides, the CDR3 is TGTGCCAGCAGTGAAGCCCGGACAGTGAACAATGAGCAGTTCTTC.

The rearrangement uses TRBV19 and TRBJ2-5; perhaps D is TRBD1 or TRBD2 (5 bases each). Trimming removed 7 bases at V and 4 bases at J, with 16 bases between. Germline V gene lookup returns CDR1 LNHDA and CDR2 SQIVND (reference sequence). The CDR3 sequence is 14 residues long. DNA of the CDR3: TGTGCCAGTACCCCGGGACCAACTCGAGAGACCCAGTACTTC. This gives the protein CASTPGPTRETQYF.

The V call is TRBV2, the J call TRBJ1-2; maybe TRBD1 (5 bases). The CDR3 length is 13 residues. The V gene lost 2 bases and the J gene lost 6 bases, with 10 bases spanning the gap. CDR1 and CDR2 (germline): SNHLY, FYNNEI. The CDR3 DNA sequence: TGTGCCAGCAGTGAACGTCAGGGTCATGGCTACACCTTC. It encodes CASSERQGHGYTF.

The rearrangement uses TRBV6-1 and TRBJ1-2, with no clear D. Trimming took off 6 bases at V and 8 bases at J, with 13 bases between the two ends. The CDR3 contains 12 residues. Germline-derived CDR1 and CDR2 are MNHNS and SASEGT. This CDR3 is CASSSAPLGYTF. The CDR3, as DNA: TGTGCCAGCAGCTCTGCGCCATTAGGCTACACCTTC.

The genes are TRBV6-1 and TRBJ1-2; perhaps TRBD1 as D (5 bases). This CDR3 has 15 amino acids. Deletions cut 1 base from V and 5 bases from J, with 14 bases between. Germline V lookup: CDR1 MNHNS, CDR2 SASEGT. In nucleotides, the CDR3 is TGTGCCAGCAGTGAAGGGGGGTACCTTTTATATGGCTACACCTTC. Amino acids: CASSEGGYLLYGYTF.

V gene TRBV5-4 combines with J gene TRBJ2-7, with D tentatively TRBD2 (6 bases). CDR1 is SGHNT and CDR2 is YYREEE in the germline V gene (reference sequence). The CDR3 is 16 amino acids. V lost 5 bases and J 1 base, leaving 19 bases between the germline ends. The DNA for the CDR3 is TGTGCCAGCAGTAAAGGTGGGAGGCAATCTTCCTACGAGCAGTACTTC. It codes for CASSKGGRQSSYEQYF.

The V gene is TRBV2, the J gene TRBJ2-7, with D perhaps matching TRBD1 (6 bases). There are 15 residues in the CDR3. CDR1 SNHLY and CDR2 FYNNEI come from the germline V gene. V lost 0 bases and J 0 bases, leaving 9 bases between the germline ends. The CDR3 is CASSEALDSSYEQYF. Here the CDR3 DNA reads TGTGCCAGCAGTGAAGCGCTGGACAGCTCCTACGAGCAGTACTTC.

J is TRBJ1-5 and V is TRBV19; no clear D gene. In germline, CDR1 is LNHDA, CDR2 SQIVND (reference sequence). This CDR3 is built from 14 residues. CDR3 DNA: TGTGCTAGTGGGTCATCGGCCCCGGGACAGCCCCAGCATTTT. Amino acids: CASGSSAPGQPQHF.

The chain carries TRBV5-4 and TRBJ2-2; D uncertain. Germline lookup yields CDR1 SGHNT and CDR2 YYREEE (reference sequence). The CDR3 consists of 12 residues. Trimming shortened V by 1 base and J by 5 bases, and 3 bases separated the two germline ends. CDR3 DNA: TGTGCCAGCAGCTTGACAACCGGGGAGCTGTTTTTT. This codes for CASSLTTGELFF.

The chain is built from TRBV2 and TRBJ2-7; the D gene is possibly TRBD1 (5 bases). In germline, CDR1 is SNHLY, CDR2 FYNNEI. The germline V and J ends were trimmed by 7 bases and 3 bases, with 10 bases remaining between them. The CDR3 has 12 residues. CDR3 residues: CASKTDSYEQYF. DNA for the CDR3: TGTGCCAGCAAAACCGACAGCTACGAGCAGTACTTC.

CDR3 nucleotide sequence: TGTGCCAGCAGTCCCTTTCCGAACACTGAAGCTTTCTTT. Translated: CASSPFPNTEAFF. The chain has TRBV6-5 and TRBJ1-1, with D hard to call. The CDR3 has 13 residues. Germline-derived CDR1 and CDR2 are MNHEY and SVGAGI. Trimming took 5 bases from V and 1 from J, leaving 8 bases between them.